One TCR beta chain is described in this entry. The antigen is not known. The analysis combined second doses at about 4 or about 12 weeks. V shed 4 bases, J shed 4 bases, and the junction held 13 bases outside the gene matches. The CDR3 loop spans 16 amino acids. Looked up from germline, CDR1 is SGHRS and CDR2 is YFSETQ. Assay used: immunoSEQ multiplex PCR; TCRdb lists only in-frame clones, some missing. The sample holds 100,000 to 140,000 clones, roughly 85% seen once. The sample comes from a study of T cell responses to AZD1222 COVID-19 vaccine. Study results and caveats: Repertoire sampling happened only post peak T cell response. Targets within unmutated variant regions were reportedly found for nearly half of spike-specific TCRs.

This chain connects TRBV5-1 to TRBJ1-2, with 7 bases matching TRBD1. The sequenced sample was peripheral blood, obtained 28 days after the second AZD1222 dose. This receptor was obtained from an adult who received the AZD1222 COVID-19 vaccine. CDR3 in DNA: TGCGCCAGCAGCCCCGGGACAGCCGACTCCCTCTATGGCTACACCTTC. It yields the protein CASSPGTADSLYGYTF.